This record concerns one T cell receptor (beta chain) sequence. Which antigen it targets is not known. One base away there is no much larger clone; base qualities are not given. The CDR3 regions of human TCRbeta chains were analyzed by immunosequencing. As for the authors' bioinformatics: Repertoire TCRs were checked for matches against a reference library of SARS-CoV-2-specific TCRs that had been generated using the MIRA antigen-specificity platform. Breadth meant the fraction of unique TCRs that were SARS-CoV-2-associated, whereas depth meant the fraction of total T cells that were SARS-CoV-2-associated. Each spike-specific TCR was assigned to its reactive spike region and to a CD4 or CD8 class using the MIRA data. Log10-transformed breadth and depth values were compared by one-way ANOVA with Sidak's multiple comparisons tests. TCRdb limited this immuneACCESS table to in-frame rearrangements with V and J called. A share of clones is missing; checked studies link under half to unresolved V genes, and the rest is unexplained. D and trimming come from the DNA, and the V and J calls and clone size come from that table. The sample data list 90,000 to 100,000 clones, and around 89% of these were observed just once. The top ten hold approximately 7% of the sample.

This sample was included in a study of T cell responses to AZD1222 COVID-19 vaccine (dated by TCRdb to about 2021). Notes on the research overall: Because spike-specific TCR depth and breadth did not differ between the two schedules, AZD1222 recipients who got a second dose at roughly 4 weeks were pooled with those who got a second dose at roughly 12 weeks. A total of 233 trial participants underwent TCR sequencing, of whom approximately 210 received two doses of AZD1222 and approximately 25 received two doses of the MenACWY control vaccine. Trial participants were enrolled by age into subgroups of 18-55, 56-69 and 70-plus years, and around 150, 28 and 57 TCR-sequenced participants, respectively, were included in these subgroups. What the authors observed across the whole study: Conclusions about previously exposed vaccinees were limited because only six AZD1222 recipients were SARS-CoV-2 seropositive at baseline. Because no samples from the day 14 peak response were available, repertoires could be characterized only after the peak T cell response. After two AZD1222 doses, both the breadth and the depth of spike-specific TCRs were significantly higher than at day 0 and than in MenACWY recipients. Participants were mostly white British and included more females than males, and it was suggested by the authors that clonal diversity may have been underestimated. CD4 TCRs associated with the vaccine covered the entire spike protein, and the dominant responses were in regions 160-218 and 743-854. The 56-69-year group was small, and its depth increase did not reach significance, likely because of low power. Epitopes outside the regions mutated in the B.1.351 and B.1.1.7 variants were reportedly recognized by nearly half of the unique spike-specific TCRs.

As encoded in the germline V gene (reference sequence), CDR1 is MNHEY while CDR2 is SMNVEV. The CDR3, cysteine through phenylalanine, is 14 amino acids long. The DNA shown is the 42-base CDR3, in frame from base 1. Germline trimming amounts to 5 bases on V and 5 bases on J, with 8 as the count of junction bases outside the gene matches. The sample's time point label is to be understood as: baseline before first vaccination. The vaccinee samples were drawn from two UK trials, COV001 and COV002, one of which was a single-blind randomized controlled phase 2/3 trial testing AZD1222 (ChAdOx1 nCoV-19) in healthy adults. Trial participant PBMC samples were collected at day 0 and day 28 after the second dose for TCRbeta chain sequencing.

This receptor was obtained from an adult in good health. The rearrangement joined TRBV27 to TRBJ2-5, and 7 junctional nucleotides match TRBD1. The sequencing here drew on peripheral blood, taken on day 0 of AZD1222 vaccination. The CDR3 protein: CASSQRDSLETQYF. The nucleotide sequence is given as TGTGCCAGCAGTCAACGGGACAGTTTGGAGACCCAGTACTTC.